This T cell receptor beta chain derives from a study of blood T cells in healthy people across ages (dated by TCRdb to between 2015 and 2017). Regarding the research as a whole: Template switching captured roughly one uniquely barcoded TCR beta cDNA molecule per two T cells in model experiments. Using deep sequencing normalized with unique cDNA molecular identifiers, the study measured how TCR beta repertoire diversity changes with age. Donors were grouped into four age groups: young (average approximately 16 years), middle-aged (around 39), aged (around 60) and long-lived (82). To avoid experimental bias, donors of different ages were distributed randomly across sequencing lanes. The study analyzed two additional independent replicas of 1 million unique cDNA reads from the same blood draw for two donors, one aged 18 to 30 and one aged 80 or older.

The donors were some 36 Caucasian individuals from Russia, aged about 6 to 100 years, who were systemically healthy. Each donor gave ten milliliters of peripheral blood, collected into EDTA-treated Vacutainer tubes. Ficoll-Paque density-gradient centrifugation was used to isolate PBMCs, with at least 7 million obtained per sample. Trizol reagent was used to extract total RNA from PBMCs, with at least 5 micrograms per sample. The percentages of naive CD45RAhigh/CD27high T cells were determined by flow cytometry on a PBMC aliquot from every donor. Turning to this clonotype: This receptor's antigen is unknown. Within one base of it there is no much larger clone, and no base qualities were kept.

To prepare the library, 5' RACE was applied. TCRdb lists the instrument as Illumina HiSeq 2500. A second PCR of roughly 6 to 12 cycles was run with a J-beta primer mix and a sample-barcoded 5' primer. Each TCR beta cDNA molecule received a unique molecular identifier from a template-switch 5' adaptor carrying 12 random nucleotides. Each sample yielded at least 2.5 million CDR3-containing paired-end reads. All of the RNA was converted into first-strand cDNA using the Mint cDNA synthesis kit, with a TRBC-specific oligonucleotide serving as the primer. All cDNA was treated with uracil-DNA glycosylase and then went through a first 18-cycle PCR with the universal primers M1SS and BC2_uni_R. Regarding the original processing steps: For normalization, 1 million high-quality reads were randomly selected from each sample, with every read carrying a distinct molecular identifier. Instead of being binned into consensus sequences, reads with shared molecular identifiers were discarded. MiTCR, with a Q25 quality threshold and the strictest error-elimination algorithm, was used for CDR3 identification, clonotype clustering and error correction. A nonparametric unseen species model with Euler transformation was used to estimate lower-bound total TCR beta diversity. In-frame beta chains were kept once TCRdb had trimmed the public reads at Q25 with fastp and called clones with MiXCR. A single entry per CDR3 protein holds the most common genes and DNA from its merged rows. These V and J calls rely on TCRdb rather than the paper's analysis. Here the sample has about 1 million distinct CDR3 sequences; 40% to 45% occur a single time. Jointly, the top ten make up 18% of the sample.

V is cut by 7 bases and J by 9 bases, and the space between the germline ends is 16 bases. CDR3 length: 13 amino acids, cysteine to phenylalanine. Only the CDR3 DNA is retained, 39 bases long and in frame from the first base. The germline V gene provides CDR1 MDHEN and CDR2 SYDVKM. Broad study findings and their caveats: Since profiling was done on bulk unsorted PBMCs, naive and antigen-experienced compartments could not be conclusively compared. Estimates of total diversity from one million sequenced T cells were regarded as lower bounds and underestimates. A strong correlation was found between observed TCR beta diversity and the percentage of naive T cells measured by flow cytometry. As age increased, observed TCR beta diversity per million T cells dropped in a roughly linear way, and a significant reduction was already evident by age 40. Because donor CMV infection status was unknown, age-related changes in expanded clonotypes were potentially confounded. Compared with the aged group, more naive CD4+ T cells, fewer expanded clones and increased TCR diversity were shown by the long-lived group, suggesting age selection.

Sequencing was carried out using blood. The chain is encoded by TRBV28 joined to TRBJ2-1, with a tentative D gene TRBD2 over 6 matching bases. This clonotype was sampled from a woman aged 55 to 70 in good health. CDR3 reads: CASTLSRGGEQFF. At the DNA level, the sequence is TGTGCCAGCACCCTATCTCGGGGAGGTGAGCAGTTCTTC.